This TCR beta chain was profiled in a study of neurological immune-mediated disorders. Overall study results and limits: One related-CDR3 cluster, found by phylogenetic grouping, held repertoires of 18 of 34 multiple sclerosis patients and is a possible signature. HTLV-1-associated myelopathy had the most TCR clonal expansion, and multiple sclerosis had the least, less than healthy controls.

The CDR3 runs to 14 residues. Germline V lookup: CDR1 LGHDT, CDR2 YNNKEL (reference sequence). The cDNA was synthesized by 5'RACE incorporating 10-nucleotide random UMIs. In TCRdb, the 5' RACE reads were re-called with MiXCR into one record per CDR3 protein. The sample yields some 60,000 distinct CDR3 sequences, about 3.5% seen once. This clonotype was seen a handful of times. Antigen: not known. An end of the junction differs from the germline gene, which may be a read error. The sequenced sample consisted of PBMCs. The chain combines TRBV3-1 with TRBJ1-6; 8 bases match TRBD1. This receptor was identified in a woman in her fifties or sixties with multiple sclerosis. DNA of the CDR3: TGTGCCAGCAAACCGGGACAGGATAATTCACCCCTCAACTTT. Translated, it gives CASKPGQDNSPLNF.